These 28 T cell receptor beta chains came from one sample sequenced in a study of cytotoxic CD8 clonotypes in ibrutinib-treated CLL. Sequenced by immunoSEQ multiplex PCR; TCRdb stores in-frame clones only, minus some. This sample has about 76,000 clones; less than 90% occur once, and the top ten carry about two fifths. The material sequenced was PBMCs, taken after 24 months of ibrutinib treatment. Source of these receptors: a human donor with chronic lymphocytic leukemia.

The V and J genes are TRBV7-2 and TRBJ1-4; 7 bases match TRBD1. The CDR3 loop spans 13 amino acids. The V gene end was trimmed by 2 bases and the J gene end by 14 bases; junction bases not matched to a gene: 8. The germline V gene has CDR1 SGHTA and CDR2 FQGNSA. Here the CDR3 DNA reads TGTGCCAGCAGCTTACCACAGGCCAGGGGGCTGTTTTTT. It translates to CASSLPQARGLFF.

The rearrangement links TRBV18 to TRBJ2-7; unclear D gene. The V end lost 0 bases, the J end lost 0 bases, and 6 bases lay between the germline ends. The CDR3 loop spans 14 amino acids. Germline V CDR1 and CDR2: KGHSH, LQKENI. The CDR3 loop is CASSPPISSYEQYF. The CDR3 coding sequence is TGTGCCAGCTCACCACCGATTAGCTCCTACGAGCAGTACTTC.

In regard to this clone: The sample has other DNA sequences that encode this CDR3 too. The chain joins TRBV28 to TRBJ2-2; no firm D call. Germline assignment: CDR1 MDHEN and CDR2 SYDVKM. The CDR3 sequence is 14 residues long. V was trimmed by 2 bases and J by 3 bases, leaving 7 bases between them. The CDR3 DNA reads TGTGCCAGCAGTTTACAAGGGCACACCGGGGAGCTGTTTTTT. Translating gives CASSLQGHTGELFF.

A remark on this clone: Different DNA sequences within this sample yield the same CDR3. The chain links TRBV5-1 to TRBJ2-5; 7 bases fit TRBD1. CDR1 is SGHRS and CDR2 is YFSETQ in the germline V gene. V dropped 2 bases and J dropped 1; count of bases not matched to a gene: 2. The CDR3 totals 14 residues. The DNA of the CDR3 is TGCGCCAGCAGCTTCACAGGGGTCCAAGAGACCCAGTACTTC. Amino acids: CASSFTGVQETQYF.

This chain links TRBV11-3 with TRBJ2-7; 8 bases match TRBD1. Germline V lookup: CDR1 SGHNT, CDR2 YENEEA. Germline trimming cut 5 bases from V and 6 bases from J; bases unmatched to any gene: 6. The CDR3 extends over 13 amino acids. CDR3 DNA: TGTGCCAGCAGCCAAGGACAGGGACGCGAGCAGTACTTC. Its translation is CASSQGQGREQYF. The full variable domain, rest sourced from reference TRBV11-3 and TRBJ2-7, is EAGVVQSPRYKIIEKKQPVAFWCNPISGHNTLYWYLQNLGQGPELLIRYENEEAVDDSQLPKDRFSAERLKGVDSTLKIQPAELGDSAVYLCASSQGQGREQYFGPGTRLTVT.

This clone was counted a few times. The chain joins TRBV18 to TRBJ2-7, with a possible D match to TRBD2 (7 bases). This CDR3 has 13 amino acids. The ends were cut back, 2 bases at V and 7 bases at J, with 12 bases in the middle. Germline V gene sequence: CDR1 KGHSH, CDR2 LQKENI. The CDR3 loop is CASSPGGATEQYF. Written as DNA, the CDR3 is TGTGCCAGCTCACCAGGGGGGGCTACGGAGCAGTACTTC.

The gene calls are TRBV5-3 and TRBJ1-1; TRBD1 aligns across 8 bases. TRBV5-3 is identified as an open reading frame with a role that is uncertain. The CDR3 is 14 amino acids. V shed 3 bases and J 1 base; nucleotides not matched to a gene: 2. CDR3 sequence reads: CARSSGGRNTEAFF. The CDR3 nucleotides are TGTGCCAGAAGCTCAGGGGGCCGGAACACTGAAGCTTTCTTT.

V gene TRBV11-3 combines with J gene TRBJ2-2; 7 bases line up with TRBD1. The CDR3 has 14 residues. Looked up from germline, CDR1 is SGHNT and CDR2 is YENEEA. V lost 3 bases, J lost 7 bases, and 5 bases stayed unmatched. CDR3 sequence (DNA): TGTGCCAGCAGCTTTGGGCAGGGGGACGGGGAGCTGTTTTTT. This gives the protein CASSFGQGDGELFF.

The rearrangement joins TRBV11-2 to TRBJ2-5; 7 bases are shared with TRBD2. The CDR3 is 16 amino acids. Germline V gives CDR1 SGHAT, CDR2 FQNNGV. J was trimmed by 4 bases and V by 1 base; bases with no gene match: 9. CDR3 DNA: TGTGCCAGCAGCTTAGTGGGGGGGGTCCCAAGAGAGACCCAGTACTTC. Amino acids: CASSLVGGVPRETQYF.

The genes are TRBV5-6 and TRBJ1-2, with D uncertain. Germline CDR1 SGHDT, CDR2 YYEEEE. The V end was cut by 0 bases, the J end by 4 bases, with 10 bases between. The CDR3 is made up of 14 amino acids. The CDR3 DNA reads TGTGCCAGCAGCTTGGGGGGAGTTAGCTATGGCTACACCTTC. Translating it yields CASSLGGVSYGYTF.

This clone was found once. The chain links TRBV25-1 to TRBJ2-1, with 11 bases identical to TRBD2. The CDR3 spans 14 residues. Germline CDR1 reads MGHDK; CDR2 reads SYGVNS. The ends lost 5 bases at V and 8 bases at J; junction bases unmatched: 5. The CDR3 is CASSQTSGTDEQFF. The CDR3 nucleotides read TGTGCCAGCAGTCAGACTAGCGGGACAGATGAGCAGTTCTTC.

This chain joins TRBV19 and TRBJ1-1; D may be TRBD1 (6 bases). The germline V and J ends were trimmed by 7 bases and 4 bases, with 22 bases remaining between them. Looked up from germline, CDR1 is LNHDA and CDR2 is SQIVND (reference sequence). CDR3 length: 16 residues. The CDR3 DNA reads TGTGCCAGTACCCCCCGAGGGGGGGCCATGGGCACTGAAGCTTTCTTT. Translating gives CASTPRGGAMGTEAFF.

Written as DNA, the CDR3 is TGTGCCAGCAGCTTAAGTTTAGGAGGGGACGCGGAAAAACTGTTTTTT. Its protein is CASSLSLGGDAEKLFF. V gene TRBV7-9 combines with J gene TRBJ1-4; possible D gene TRBD1, 5 bases. CDR3 length: 16 amino acids. Trimming pared 2 bases from V and 8 bases from J, leaving 18 bases between. The germline V gene encodes CDR1 SEHNR and CDR2 FQNEAQ (reference sequence). Combining the CDR3 with reference TRBV7-9 and TRBJ1-4 gives the whole variable domain DTGVSQNPRHKITKRGQNVTFRCDPISEHNRLYWYRQTLGQGPEFLTYFQNEAQLEKSRLLSDRFSAERPKGSFSTLEIQRTEQGDSAMYLCASSLSLGGDAEKLFFGSGTQLSVL.

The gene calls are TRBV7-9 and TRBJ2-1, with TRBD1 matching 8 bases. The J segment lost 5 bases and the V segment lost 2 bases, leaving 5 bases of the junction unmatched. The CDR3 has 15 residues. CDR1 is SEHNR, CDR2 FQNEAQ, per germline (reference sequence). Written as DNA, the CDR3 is TGTGCCAGCAGCTTACAGGGGGCAAAAGACAATGAGCAGTTCTTC. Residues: CASSLQGAKDNEQFF.

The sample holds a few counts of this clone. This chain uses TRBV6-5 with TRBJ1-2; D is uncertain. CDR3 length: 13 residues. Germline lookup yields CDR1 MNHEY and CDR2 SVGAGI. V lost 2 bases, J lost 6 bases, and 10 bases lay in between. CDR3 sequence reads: CASSYERLDGYTF. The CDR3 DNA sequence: TGTGCCAGCAGTTACGAACGGCTTGATGGCTACACCTTC.

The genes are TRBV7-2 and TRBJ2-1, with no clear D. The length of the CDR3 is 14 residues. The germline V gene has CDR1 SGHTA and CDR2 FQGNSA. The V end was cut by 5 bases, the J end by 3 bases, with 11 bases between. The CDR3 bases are TGTGCCAGCAGCCAATCGTCTGACTACAATGAGCAGTTCTTC. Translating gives CASSQSSDYNEQFF.

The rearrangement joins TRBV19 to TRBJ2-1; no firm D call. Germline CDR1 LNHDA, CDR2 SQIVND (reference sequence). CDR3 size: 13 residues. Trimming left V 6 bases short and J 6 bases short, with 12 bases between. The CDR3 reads CASSPLPSNEQFF. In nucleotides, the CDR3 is TGTGCCAGTAGCCCTCTCCCCTCCAATGAGCAGTTCTTC.

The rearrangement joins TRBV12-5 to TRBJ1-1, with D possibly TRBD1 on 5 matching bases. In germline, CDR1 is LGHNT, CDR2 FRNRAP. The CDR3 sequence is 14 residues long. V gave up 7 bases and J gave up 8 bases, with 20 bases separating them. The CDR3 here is CASVLGPPWGEAFF. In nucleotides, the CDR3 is TGTGCTAGTGTTCTCGGGCCCCCATGGGGCGAAGCTTTCTTT.

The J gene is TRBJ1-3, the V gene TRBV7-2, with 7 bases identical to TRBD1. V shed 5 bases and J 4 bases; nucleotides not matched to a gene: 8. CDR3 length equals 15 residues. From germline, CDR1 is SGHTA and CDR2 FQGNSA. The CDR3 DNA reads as TGTGCCAGCAGCGCATTGAGGGGGCAAGGAAACACCATATATTTT. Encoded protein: CASSALRGQGNTIYF.

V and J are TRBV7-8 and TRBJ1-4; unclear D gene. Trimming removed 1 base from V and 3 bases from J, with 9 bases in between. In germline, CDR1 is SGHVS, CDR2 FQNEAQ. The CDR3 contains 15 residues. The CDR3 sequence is CASSLVFPSNEKLFF. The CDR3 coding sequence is TGTGCCAGCAGCTTAGTGTTCCCGTCTAATGAAAAACTGTTTTTT.

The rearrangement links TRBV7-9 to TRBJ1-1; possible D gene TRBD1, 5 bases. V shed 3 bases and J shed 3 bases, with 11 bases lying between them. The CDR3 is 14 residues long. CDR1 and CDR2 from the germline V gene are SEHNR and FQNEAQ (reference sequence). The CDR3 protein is CASSLGGTYTEAFF. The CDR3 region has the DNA TGTGCCAGCAGCTTGGGGGGTACGTACACTGAAGCTTTCTTT.

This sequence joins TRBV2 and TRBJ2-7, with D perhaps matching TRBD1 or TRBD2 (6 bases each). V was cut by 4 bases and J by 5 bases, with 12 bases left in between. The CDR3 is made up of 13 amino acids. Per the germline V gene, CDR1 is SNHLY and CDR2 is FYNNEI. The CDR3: CASSASRGDEQYF. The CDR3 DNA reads TGTGCCAGCAGTGCCTCTAGGGGGGACGAGCAGTACTTC.

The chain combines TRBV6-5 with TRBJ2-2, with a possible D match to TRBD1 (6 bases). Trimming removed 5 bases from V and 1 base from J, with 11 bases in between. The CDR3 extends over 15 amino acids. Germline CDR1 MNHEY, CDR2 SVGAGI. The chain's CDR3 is CASSPQGLNTGELFF. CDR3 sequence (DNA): TGTGCCAGCAGTCCACAGGGATTGAACACCGGGGAGCTGTTTTTT.

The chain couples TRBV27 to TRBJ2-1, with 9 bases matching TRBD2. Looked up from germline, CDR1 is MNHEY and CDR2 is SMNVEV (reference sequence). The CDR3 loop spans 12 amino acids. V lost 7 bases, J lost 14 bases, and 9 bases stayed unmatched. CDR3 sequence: CASTSGTSKEFF. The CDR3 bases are TGTGCCAGCACCTCCGGGACTAGCAAGGAGTTCTTC.

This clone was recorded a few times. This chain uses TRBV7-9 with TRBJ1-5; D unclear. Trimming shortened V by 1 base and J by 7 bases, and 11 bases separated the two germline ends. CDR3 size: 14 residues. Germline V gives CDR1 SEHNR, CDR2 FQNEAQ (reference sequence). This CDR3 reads CASSLVQDGQPQHF. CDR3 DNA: TGTGCCAGCAGCTTAGTCCAGGACGGACAGCCCCAGCATTTT.

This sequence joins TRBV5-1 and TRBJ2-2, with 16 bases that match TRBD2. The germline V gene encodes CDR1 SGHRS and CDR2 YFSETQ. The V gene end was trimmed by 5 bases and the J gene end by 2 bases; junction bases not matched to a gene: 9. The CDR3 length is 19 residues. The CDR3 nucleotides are TGCGCCAGCAGACAATTCGGGACTAGCGGGAGGGCCAACACCGGGGAGCTGTTTTTT. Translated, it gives CASRQFGTSGRANTGELFF.

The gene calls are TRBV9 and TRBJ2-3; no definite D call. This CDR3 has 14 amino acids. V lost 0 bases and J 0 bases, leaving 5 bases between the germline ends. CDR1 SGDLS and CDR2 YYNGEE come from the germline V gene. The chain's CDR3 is CASSVDTSTDTQYF. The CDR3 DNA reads TGTGCCAGCAGCGTAGACACTAGCACAGATACGCAGTATTTT.

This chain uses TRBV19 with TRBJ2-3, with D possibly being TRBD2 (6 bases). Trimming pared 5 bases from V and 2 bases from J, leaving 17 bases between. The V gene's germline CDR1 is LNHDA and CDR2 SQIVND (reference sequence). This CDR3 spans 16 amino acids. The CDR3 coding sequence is TGTGCCAGTAGTGTCGGCCCTCGGGGACTCACAGATACGCAGTATTTT. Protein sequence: CASSVGPRGLTDTQYF.